The 27 T cell receptor beta chains given below trace back to one sample, sequenced in a study of OX40 agonist ivuxolimab in advanced cancers. Profiled with immunoSEQ multiplex PCR; TCRdb holds only in-frame clones, not every one. This table holds some 20,000 clones, just under 75% found once. The starting material was CD4+ or CD8+ T cells sorted from blood, obtained in a trial of the OX40 agonist ivuxolimab. Every receptor here comes from an adult with an advanced solid tumor such as melanoma, head and neck, liver or kidney cancer.

The genes are TRBV28 and TRBJ2-1; TRBD2 is a possible D gene (6 bases). V was trimmed by 2 bases and J by 5 bases, leaving 19 bases between them. CDR3 size: 17 residues. From germline, CDR1 is MDHEN and CDR2 SYDVKM. As DNA, the CDR3 is TGTGCCAGCAGTTTACTAGTCGGAGGGGTAACTAACAATGAGCAGTTCTTC. Its translation is CASSLLVGGVTNNEQFF. The full variable domain, rest sourced from reference TRBV28 and TRBJ2-1, is DVKVTQSSRYLVKRTGEKVFLECVQDMDHENMFWYRQDPGLGLRLIYFSYDVKMKEKGDIPEGYSVSREKKERFSLILESASTNQTSMYLCASSLLVGGVTNNEQFFGPGTRLTVL.

The J gene is TRBJ2-5, the V gene TRBV6-5; 7 nucleotides align to TRBD2. Germline CDR1 reads MNHEY; CDR2 reads SVGAGI. The CDR3 is made up of 12 amino acids. J was trimmed by 8 bases and V by 8 bases; bases with no gene match: 8. CDR3 region: CASRGGSLTQYF. The CDR3 DNA is TGTGCCAGCCGGGGAGGGTCCTTAACCCAGTACTTC.

Only a few counts were recorded for this clone. The genes are TRBV7-9 and TRBJ2-3; 7 bases map to TRBD2. V lost 3 bases and J lost 3; bases outside the gene matches: 3. The germline V gene has CDR1 SEHNR and CDR2 FQNEAQ (reference sequence). This CDR3 is 14 amino acids long. The CDR3 DNA reads as TGTGCCAGCAGCTTTAAGGGAGGGACAGATACGCAGTATTTT. Amino acids: CASSFKGGTDTQYF.

The chain has TRBV6-1 and TRBJ1-2; the match to TRBD1 covers 7 bases. The V and J ends lost 1 base and 5 bases, in that order; junction bases with no gene match: 7. The CDR3 loop spans 15 amino acids. Per germline, CDR1 MNHNS and CDR2 SASEGT. As DNA, the CDR3 is TGTGCCAGCAGTGAAGAGAGGCAGGGGGGATATGGCTACACCTTC. Its translation: CASSEERQGGYGYTF.

The rearrangement uses TRBV5-4 and TRBJ2-1; D ambiguous. This CDR3 is 11 amino acids long. Germline V gene sequence: CDR1 SGHNT, CDR2 YYREEE (reference sequence). V lost 5 bases and J 13 bases, leaving 13 bases between the germline ends. The CDR3 DNA reads as TGTGCCAGCAGTTTTGGTCCTGTACAGTTCTTC. As protein: CASSFGPVQFF.

The chain combines TRBV5-4 with TRBJ2-2; D is uncertain. With 4 bases removed from V and 7 bases from J, the gap between germline ends came to 17 bases. Per the germline V gene, CDR1 is SGHNT and CDR2 is YYREEE (reference sequence). There are 15 residues in the CDR3. The CDR3, as DNA: TGTGCCAGCAGCCCCACCCCCGAGATGAGCGGGGAGCTGTTTTTT. It codes for CASSPTPEMSGELFF.

This clone was recorded once. The chain couples TRBV11-3 to TRBJ1-2; D perhaps matches TRBD1 (6 bases). Germline V gene lookup returns CDR1 SGHNT and CDR2 YENEEA. CDR3 length equals 13 residues. The V gene lost 4 bases and the J gene lost 0 bases, with 6 bases spanning the gap. The CDR3 coding sequence is TGTGCCAGCAGCTACAGGGCTAACTATGGCTACACCTTC. Its translation is CASSYRANYGYTF.

This clone was found once. V usage is TRBV4-2 and J usage is TRBJ2-3; D gene uncertain. The CDR3 has 13 residues. V shed 2 bases and J shed 0 bases, with 3 bases lying between them. Germline-derived CDR1 and CDR2 are LGHNA and YNFKEQ. This chain's CDR3 is CASSQYSTDTQYF. The CDR3 DNA is TGTGCCAGCAGCCAATACAGCACAGATACGCAGTATTTT.

The DNA for the CDR3 is TGTGCCAGCAGTGATGGGGCGGCTTGGAGGTACGAGCAGTACTTC. Translating gives CASSDGAAWRYEQYF. The rearrangement uses TRBV2 and TRBJ2-7; D may be TRBD1 or TRBD2 (5 bases each). From germline, CDR1 is SNHLY and CDR2 FYNNEI. CDR3 length equals 15 residues. The V end lost 3 bases, the J end lost 4 bases, and 16 bases lay between the germline ends. The whole variable domain, filled in from reference TRBV2 and TRBJ2-7, reads EPEVTQTPSHQVTQMGQEVILRCVPISNHLYFYWYRQILGQKVEFLVSFYNNEISEKSEIFDDQFSVERPDGSNFTLKIRSTKLEDSAMYFCASSDGAAWRYEQYFGPGTRLTVT.

This clone was found a few times. The rearrangement joins TRBV28 to TRBJ2-1, with 14 bases that match TRBD2. Germline lookup yields CDR1 MDHEN and CDR2 SYDVKM. With V trimmed by 5 bases and J by 2 bases, 11 bases remained unmatched. The CDR3 totals 19 residues. The CDR3 here is CASSPGLAGGSPTYNEQFF. CDR3 DNA sequence: TGTGCCAGCAGTCCCGGACTAGCGGGGGGTTCCCCCACCTACAATGAGCAGTTCTTC.

The chain couples TRBV7-6 to TRBJ1-1; 7 nucleotides align to TRBD1. V dropped 5 bases and J dropped 5; count of bases not matched to a gene: 14. The germline V gene has CDR1 SGHVS and CDR2 FNYEAQ. There are 16 residues in the CDR3. The DNA for the CDR3 is TGTGCCAGCAGCCGACGGACAGGAGGCATTCGGACTGAAGCTTTCTTT. Protein sequence: CASSRRTGGIRTEAFF.

The CDR3 sequence: CASSLVGTGTDTQYF. The CDR3 region has the DNA TGTGCCAGCAGCTTAGTTGGGACAGGGACAGATACGCAGTATTTT. V and J are TRBV7-6 and TRBJ2-3; 9 positions agree with TRBD1. The CDR3 loop spans 15 amino acids. Per germline, CDR1 SGHVS and CDR2 FNYEAQ. The J segment lost 3 bases and the V segment lost 1 base, leaving 2 bases of the junction unmatched.

The rearrangement links TRBV7-9 to TRBJ2-2, with TRBD1 matching 9 bases. From germline, CDR1 is SEHNR and CDR2 FQNEAQ (reference sequence). The CDR3 loop spans 17 amino acids. The V gene end was trimmed by 4 bases and the J gene end by 6 bases; junction bases not matched to a gene: 12. In DNA form, the CDR3 reads TGTGCCAGCAGCTCCACTTCCGGGACAGGGTACGCCGGGGAGCTGTTTTTT. This translates into CASSSTSGTGYAGELFF.

The chain uses TRBV9 and TRBJ2-1; 13 positions match TRBD2. In germline, CDR1 is SGDLS, CDR2 YYNGEE. J lost 7 bases, V lost 3 bases, and 4 bases had no gene match. CDR3 length: 15 residues. The CDR3 coding sequence is TGTGCCAGCAGCGGGACTAGCGGGAGTAGGAATGAGCAGTTCTTC. Protein sequence: CASSGTSGSRNEQFF.

V and J are TRBV30 and TRBJ2-7, with TRBD1 as a possible D gene (6 bases). The CDR3 spans 13 residues. V lost 3 bases and J 4 bases, leaving 13 bases between the germline ends. Germline V lookup: CDR1 GTSNPN, CDR2 SVGIG (reference sequence). The CDR3 reads CAWRALGGYEQYF. CDR3 bases: TGTGCCTGGAGGGCCCTAGGGGGATACGAGCAGTACTTC.

This clone has a single count. The V and J genes are TRBV11-2 and TRBJ2-7, with a weak D call TRBD2 (5 bases). Germline values: CDR1 SGHAT, CDR2 FQNNGV. V was trimmed by 2 bases and J by 1 base, leaving 9 bases between them. This CDR3 spans 14 amino acids. This CDR3 reads CASSLHGDSYEQYF. DNA of the CDR3: TGTGCCAGCAGCTTACACGGGGATTCCTACGAGCAGTACTTC.

The chain joins TRBV11-2 to TRBJ2-7, with 13 nucleotides matching TRBD2. The germline V gene has CDR1 SGHAT and CDR2 FQNNGV. The CDR3 consists of 14 residues. Trimming cost V 4 bases and J 5 bases; bases outside gene matches: 2. DNA of the CDR3: TGTGCCAGCAGCTGGACTAGCGGGAGTGACGAGCAGTACTTC. This translates into CASSWTSGSDEQYF.

The rearrangement uses TRBV29-1 and TRBJ2-3; no clear D. Trimming removed 7 bases from V and 1 base from J, with 6 bases in between. Germline loops: CDR1 SQVTM, CDR2 ANQGSEA. This CDR3 spans 11 amino acids. The CDR3 DNA is TGCAGCGCATTGGGCACAGATACGCAGTATTTT. It encodes CSALGTDTQYF.

The chain carries TRBV29-1 and TRBJ1-1; D may be TRBD1 (5 bases). The CDR3 has 13 residues. Germline V gives CDR1 SQVTM, CDR2 ANQGSEA. With 4 bases removed from V and 4 bases from J, the gap between germline ends came to 13 bases. CDR3: CSVVGRESTEAFF. For the CDR3, the DNA is TGCAGCGTTGTGGGCAGGGAGAGCACTGAAGCTTTCTTT. Full variable domain (rest looked up from reference TRBV29-1 and TRBJ1-1): SAVISQKPSRDICQRGTSLTIQCQVDSQVTMMFWYRQQPGQSLTLIATANQGSEATYESGFVIDKFPISRPNLTFSTLTVSNMSPEDSSIYLCSVVGRESTEAFFGQGTRLTVV.

The J gene is TRBJ1-3, the V gene TRBV6-1; D remains unclear. Trimming left V 5 bases short and J 7 bases short, with 9 bases between. This CDR3 region has 12 residues. Germline V gene data show CDR1 as MNHNS and CDR2 as SASEGT. Written as DNA, the CDR3 is TGTGCCAGCAGTCCACAGCTGAACACCATATATTTT. Its translation is CASSPQLNTIYF.

The chain combines TRBV2 with TRBJ1-1, with TRBD1 matching over 8 bases. In germline, CDR1 is SNHLY, CDR2 FYNNEI. The V and J ends lost 5 bases and 3 bases, in that order; junction bases with no gene match: 8. The CDR3 is made up of 15 amino acids. The DNA for the CDR3 is TGTGCCAGCAGTCTTATAATGACAGGGGACACTGAAGCTTTCTTT. Residues: CASSLIMTGDTEAFF. The variable domain in full, completed from reference TRBV2 and TRBJ1-1, reads EPEVTQTPSHQVTQMGQEVILRCVPISNHLYFYWYRQILGQKVEFLVSFYNNEISEKSEIFDDQFSVERPDGSNFTLKIRSTKLEDSAMYFCASSLIMTGDTEAFFGQGTRLTVV.

This clone has more than one count but fewer than ten. The V and J genes are TRBV7-9 and TRBJ2-1; TRBD2 is a possible D gene (6 bases). CDR3 length: 14 amino acids. Germline V gives CDR1 SEHNR, CDR2 FQNEAQ (reference sequence). With 0 bases removed from V and 5 bases from J, the gap between germline ends came to 8 bases. The CDR3 region is CASSLAGGDNEQFF. DNA for the CDR3: TGTGCCAGCAGCTTAGCCGGCGGGGACAATGAGCAGTTCTTC.

The rearrangement uses TRBV9 and TRBJ2-7; no firm D call. This CDR3 is built from 14 residues. CDR1 is SGDLS and CDR2 is YYNGEE in the germline V gene. Trimming removed 0 bases from V and 0 bases from J, with 7 bases in between. The DNA for the CDR3 is TGTGCCAGCAGCGTAGGGCAGAGCTCCTACGAGCAGTACTTC. It codes for CASSVGQSSYEQYF. The full variable domain, in which reference TRBV9 and TRBJ2-7 provide the parts outside the CDR3, is DSGVTQTPKHLITATGQRVTLRCSPRSGDLSVYWYQQSLDQGLQFLIQYYNGEERAKGNILERFSAQQFPDLHSELNLSSLELGDSALYFCASSVGQSSYEQYFGPGTRLTVT.

For the CDR3, the DNA is TGTGCCAGCAGCGTAGCTCCGGGGGCCTACGAGCAGTACTTC. Encoded protein: CASSVAPGAYEQYF. The chain recombines TRBV9 with TRBJ2-7, with D possibly TRBD2 on 6 matching bases. The V end lost 0 bases, the J end lost 2 bases, and 9 bases lay between the germline ends. Germline V gene lookup returns CDR1 SGDLS and CDR2 YYNGEE. This CDR3 contains 14 residues. The whole variable domain, filled in from reference TRBV9 and TRBJ2-7, reads DSGVTQTPKHLITATGQRVTLRCSPRSGDLSVYWYQQSLDQGLQFLIQYYNGEERAKGNILERFSAQQFPDLHSELNLSSLELGDSALYFCASSVAPGAYEQYFGPGTRLTVT.

This chain uses TRBV9 with TRBJ2-7; possible D gene TRBD1, 8 bases. The CDR3 consists of 14 residues. Trimming removed 5 bases from V and 7 bases from J, with 19 bases in between. Germline CDR1 reads SGDLS; CDR2 reads YYNGEE. CDR3 loop: CASSEATGGEEQYF. DNA of the CDR3: TGTGCCAGCAGTGAAGCAACAGGGGGGGAAGAGCAGTACTTC.

The chain uses TRBV18 and TRBJ2-1, with D possibly called TRBD1 or TRBD2 (6 bases each). Looked up from germline, CDR1 is KGHSH and CDR2 is LQKENI. The CDR3 runs to 15 residues. The ends were cut back, 2 bases at V and 8 bases at J, with 16 bases in the middle. CDR3 DNA sequence: TGTGCCAGCTCACCATTGGGGGGCGCTTTCGATGAGCAGTTCTTC. It yields the protein CASSPLGGAFDEQFF. The full variable domain, completed using reference TRBV18 and TRBJ2-1, is NAGVMQNPRHLVRRRGQEARLRCSPMKGHSHVYWYRQLPEEGLKFMVYLQKENIIDESGMPKERFSAEFPKEGPSILRIQQVVRGDSAAYFCASSPLGGAFDEQFFGPGTRLTVL.

The V and J genes are TRBV29-1 and TRBJ1-1, with a weak D call TRBD1 (5 bases). V was clipped by 7 bases and J by 6 bases, with 18 bases between them. Germline CDR1 is SQVTM and CDR2 is ANQGSEA. The CDR3 spans 13 residues. The CDR3 is CSGREVELAEAFF. In DNA form, the CDR3 reads TGCAGCGGCAGGGAGGTTGAGTTGGCTGAAGCTTTCTTT.